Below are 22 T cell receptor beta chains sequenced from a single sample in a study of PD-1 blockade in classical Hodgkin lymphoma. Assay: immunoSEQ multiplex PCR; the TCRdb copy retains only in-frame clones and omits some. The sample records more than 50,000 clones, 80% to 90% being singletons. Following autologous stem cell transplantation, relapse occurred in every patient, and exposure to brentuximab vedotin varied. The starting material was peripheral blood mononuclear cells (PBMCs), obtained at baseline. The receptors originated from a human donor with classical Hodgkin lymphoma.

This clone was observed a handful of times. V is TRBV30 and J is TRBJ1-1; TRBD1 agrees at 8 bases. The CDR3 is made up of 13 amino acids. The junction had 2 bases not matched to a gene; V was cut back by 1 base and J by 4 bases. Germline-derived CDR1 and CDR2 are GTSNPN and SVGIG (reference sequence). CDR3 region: CAWSGDRSTEAFF. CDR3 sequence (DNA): TGTGCCTGGAGTGGGGACAGGAGCACTGAAGCTTTCTTT.

CDR3: CASRVDFVSQETQYF. In nucleotides, the CDR3 is TGCGCCAGCAGGGTGGACTTCGTTTCCCAAGAGACCCAGTACTTC. The chain joins TRBV10-2 to TRBJ2-5; TRBD2 is a possible D gene (5 bases). Germline CDR1 reads WSHSY; CDR2 reads SAAADI. The CDR3 loop spans 15 amino acids. V gave up 6 bases and J gave up 1 base, with 15 bases separating them.

The CDR3 here is CASSVVNTEAFF. DNA for the CDR3: TGTGCCAGCAGTGTCGTGAACACTGAAGCTTTCTTT. The chain has TRBV2 and TRBJ1-1; no definite D call. This CDR3 contains 12 residues. The germline gives CDR1 SNHLY, CDR2 FYNNEI. Trimming shortened V by 4 bases and J by 0 bases, and 3 bases separated the two germline ends.

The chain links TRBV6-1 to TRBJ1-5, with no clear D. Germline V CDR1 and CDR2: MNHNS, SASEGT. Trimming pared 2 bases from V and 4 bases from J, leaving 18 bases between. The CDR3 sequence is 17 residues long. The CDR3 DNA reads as TGTGCCAGCAGTGAAACTCGGAACAGCGGCCTGAATCAGCCCCAGCATTTT. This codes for CASSETRNSGLNQPQHF.

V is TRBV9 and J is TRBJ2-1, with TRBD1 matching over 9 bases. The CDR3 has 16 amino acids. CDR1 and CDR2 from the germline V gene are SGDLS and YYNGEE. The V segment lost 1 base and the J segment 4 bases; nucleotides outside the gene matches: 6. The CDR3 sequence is CASSVPGTGPYNEQFF. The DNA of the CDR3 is TGTGCCAGCAGCGTACCCGGGACAGGGCCGTACAATGAGCAGTTCTTC.

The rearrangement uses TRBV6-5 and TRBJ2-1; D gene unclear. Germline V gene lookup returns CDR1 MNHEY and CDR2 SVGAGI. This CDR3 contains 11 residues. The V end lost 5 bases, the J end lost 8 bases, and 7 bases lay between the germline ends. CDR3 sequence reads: CASSAAHEQFF. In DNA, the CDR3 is TGTGCCAGCAGTGCCGCTCATGAGCAGTTCTTC.

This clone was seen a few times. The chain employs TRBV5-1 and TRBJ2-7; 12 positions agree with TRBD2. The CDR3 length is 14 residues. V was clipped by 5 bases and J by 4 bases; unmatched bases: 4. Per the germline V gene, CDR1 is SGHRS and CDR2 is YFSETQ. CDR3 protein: CASSLTSGGYEQYF. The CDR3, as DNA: TGCGCCAGCAGTTTGACTAGCGGGGGATACGAGCAGTACTTC.

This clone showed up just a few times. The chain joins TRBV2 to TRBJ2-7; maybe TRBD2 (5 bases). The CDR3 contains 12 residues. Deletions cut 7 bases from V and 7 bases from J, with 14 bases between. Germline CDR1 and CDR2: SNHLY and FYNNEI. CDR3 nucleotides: TGTGCCAGCAAAGGCGAGGGTCAAGAGCAGTACTTC. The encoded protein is CASKGEGQEQYF. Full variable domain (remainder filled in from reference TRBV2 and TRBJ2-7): EPEVTQTPSHQVTQMGQEVILRCVPISNHLYFYWYRQILGQKVEFLVSFYNNEISEKSEIFDDQFSVERPDGSNFTLKIRSTKLEDSAMYFCASKGEGQEQYFGPGTRLTVT.

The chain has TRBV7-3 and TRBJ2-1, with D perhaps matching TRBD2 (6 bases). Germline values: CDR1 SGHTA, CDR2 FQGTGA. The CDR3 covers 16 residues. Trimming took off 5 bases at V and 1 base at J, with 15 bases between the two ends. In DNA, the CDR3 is TGTGCCAGCAGCCCGCGGGTAGCGGCTTCCTACAATGAGCAGTTCTTC. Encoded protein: CASSPRVAASYNEQFF. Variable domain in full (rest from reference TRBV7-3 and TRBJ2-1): GAGVSQTPSNKVTEKGKYVELRCDPISGHTALYWYRQSLGQGPEFLIYFQGTGAADDSGLPNDRFFAVRPEGSVSTLKIQRTERGDSAVYLCASSPRVAASYNEQFFGPGTRLTVL.

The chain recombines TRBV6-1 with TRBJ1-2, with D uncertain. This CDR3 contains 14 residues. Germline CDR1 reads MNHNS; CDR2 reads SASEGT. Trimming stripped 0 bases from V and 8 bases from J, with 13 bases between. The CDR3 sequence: CASSEAQSQTGYTF. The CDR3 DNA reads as TGTGCCAGCAGTGAAGCGCAGTCACAGACAGGCTACACCTTC.

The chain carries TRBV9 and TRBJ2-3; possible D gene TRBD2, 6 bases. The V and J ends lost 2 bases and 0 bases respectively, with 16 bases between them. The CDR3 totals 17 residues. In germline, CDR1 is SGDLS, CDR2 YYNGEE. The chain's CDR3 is CASSVGGGSSSTDTQYF. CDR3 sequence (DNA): TGTGCCAGCAGCGTCGGTGGGGGGTCCTCTAGCACAGATACGCAGTATTTT.

Here the CDR3 DNA reads TGCAGCGCTACAAATCGAGACAGGGTGTCGGGCTATGGCTACACCTTC. Encoded protein: CSATNRDRVSGYGYTF. The chain couples TRBV29-1 to TRBJ1-2; 7 positions match TRBD1. The CDR3 has 16 residues. Looked up from germline, CDR1 is SQVTM and CDR2 is ANQGSEA. V lost 7 bases, J lost 4 bases, and 18 bases stayed unmatched.

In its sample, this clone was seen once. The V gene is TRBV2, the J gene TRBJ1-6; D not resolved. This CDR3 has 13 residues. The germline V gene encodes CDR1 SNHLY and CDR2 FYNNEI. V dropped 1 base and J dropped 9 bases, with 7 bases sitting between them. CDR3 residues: CASSEGFVSPLHF. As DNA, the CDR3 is TGTGCCAGCAGTGAAGGGTTTGTTTCACCCCTCCACTTT.

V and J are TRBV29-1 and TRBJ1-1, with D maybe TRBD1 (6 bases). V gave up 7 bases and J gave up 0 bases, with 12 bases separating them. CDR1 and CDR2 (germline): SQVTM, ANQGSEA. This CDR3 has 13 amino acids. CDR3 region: CSAGGQMNTEAFF. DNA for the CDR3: TGCAGCGCTGGGGGGCAAATGAACACTGAAGCTTTCTTT.

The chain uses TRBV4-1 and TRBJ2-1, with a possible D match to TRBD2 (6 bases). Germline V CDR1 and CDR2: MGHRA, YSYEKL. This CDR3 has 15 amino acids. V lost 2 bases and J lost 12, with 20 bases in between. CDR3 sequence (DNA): TGCGCCAGCAGCCAATCCCCTATGTGGGAGGAGAGGCAGTTCTTC. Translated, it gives CASSQSPMWEERQFF.

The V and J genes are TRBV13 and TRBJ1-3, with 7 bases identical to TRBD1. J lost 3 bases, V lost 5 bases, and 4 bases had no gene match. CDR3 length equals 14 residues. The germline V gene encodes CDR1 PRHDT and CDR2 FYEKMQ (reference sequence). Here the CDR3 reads CASSRTGFGNTIYF. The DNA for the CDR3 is TGTGCCAGCAGCAGGACAGGTTTTGGAAACACCATATATTTT.

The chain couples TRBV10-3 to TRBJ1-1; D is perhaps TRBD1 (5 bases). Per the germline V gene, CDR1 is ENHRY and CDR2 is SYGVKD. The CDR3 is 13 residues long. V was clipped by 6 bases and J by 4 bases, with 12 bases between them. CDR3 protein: CAIRTSGTTEAFF. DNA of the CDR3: TGTGCCATCAGGACGTCAGGGACCACTGAAGCTTTCTTT.

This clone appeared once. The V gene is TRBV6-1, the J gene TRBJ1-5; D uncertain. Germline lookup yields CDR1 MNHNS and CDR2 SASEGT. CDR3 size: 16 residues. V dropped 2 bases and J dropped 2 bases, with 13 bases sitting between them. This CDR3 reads CASSELVRVGNQPQHF. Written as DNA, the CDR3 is TGTGCCAGCAGTGAATTAGTGCGCGTAGGCAATCAGCCCCAGCATTTT.

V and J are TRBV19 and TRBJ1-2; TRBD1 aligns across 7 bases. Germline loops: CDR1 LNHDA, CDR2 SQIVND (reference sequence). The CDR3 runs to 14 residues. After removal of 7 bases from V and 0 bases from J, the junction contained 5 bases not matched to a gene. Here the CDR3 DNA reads TGTGCCAGTACCCCGACAGGGACTAACTATGGCTACACCTTC. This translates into CASTPTGTNYGYTF.

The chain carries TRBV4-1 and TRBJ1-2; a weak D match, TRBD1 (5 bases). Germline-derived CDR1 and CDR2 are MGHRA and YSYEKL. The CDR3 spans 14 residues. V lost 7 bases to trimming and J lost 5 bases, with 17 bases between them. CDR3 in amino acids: CASNHDSGFYGYTF. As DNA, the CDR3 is TGCGCCAGCAACCACGACAGTGGGTTTTATGGCTACACCTTC.

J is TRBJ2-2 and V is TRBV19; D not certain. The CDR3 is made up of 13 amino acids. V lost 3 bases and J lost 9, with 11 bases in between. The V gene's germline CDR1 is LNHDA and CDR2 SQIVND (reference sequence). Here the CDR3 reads CASSIGPKRELFF. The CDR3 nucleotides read TGTGCCAGTAGTATCGGCCCCAAAAGGGAGCTGTTTTTT.

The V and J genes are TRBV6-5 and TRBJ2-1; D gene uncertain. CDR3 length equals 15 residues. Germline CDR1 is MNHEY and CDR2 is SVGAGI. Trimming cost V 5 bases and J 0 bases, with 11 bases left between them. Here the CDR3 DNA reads TGTGCCAGCAGTCGTTCGTTTGGCTCCTACAATGAGCAGTTCTTC. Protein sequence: CASSRSFGSYNEQFF.